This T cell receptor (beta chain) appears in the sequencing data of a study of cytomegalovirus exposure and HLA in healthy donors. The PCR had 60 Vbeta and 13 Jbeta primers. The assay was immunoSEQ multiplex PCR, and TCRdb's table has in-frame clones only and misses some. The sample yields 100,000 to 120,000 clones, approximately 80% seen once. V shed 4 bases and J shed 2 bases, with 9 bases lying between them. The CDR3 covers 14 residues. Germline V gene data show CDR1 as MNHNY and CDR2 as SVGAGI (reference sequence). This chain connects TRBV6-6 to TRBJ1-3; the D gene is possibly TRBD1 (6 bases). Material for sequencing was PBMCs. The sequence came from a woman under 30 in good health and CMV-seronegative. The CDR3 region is CASSLGATGNTIYF. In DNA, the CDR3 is TGTGCCAGCAGTTTGGGGGCCACTGGAAACACCATATATTTT.